The TCR beta chain under discussion was sequenced for a study of metastatic and nonmetastatic thyroid tumors. Overall study context: The study looked at repertoires side by side in blood and in tumor or nodule tissue from malignant and benign thyroid patients.

In the original processing: The distant-metastasis classifier for papillary thyroid cancer was built from CDR3 differences across clinicopathological groups. Using MiXCR, TCRdb reanalyzed the PCR reads. The V and J calls were not made by the authors but by TCRdb's processing. The table has 84,000 or so clones, over 8.5% seen once. Broader study findings: In both blood and tumor samples, TCR beta diversity was reported significantly higher for malignant than benign nodules.

This clone has at least ten counts. Its antigen is not identified. Germline V lookup: CDR1 WSHSY, CDR2 SAAADI. The CDR3 is 17 amino acids. V was trimmed by 0 bases and J by 0 bases, leaving 12 bases between them. Among the patients, none had received any treatment before thyroid surgery. This sequence joins TRBV10-2 and TRBJ1-5; D unresolved. This TCR came from a female donor with papillary thyroid cancer or a benign thyroid nodule (not recorded which). Some clones in this sample may be carry-over from other donors' samples. Sequencing was carried out using blood. In DNA, the CDR3 is TGCGCCAGCAGTGAGTCCTTTAAGGACTATAGCAATCAGCCCCAGCATTTT. It specifies CASSESFKDYSNQPQHF.